This T cell receptor beta chain was sequenced in a study of a mutant IDH1 vaccine in newly diagnosed glioma (dated by TCRdb to the early 2020s). At the level of the whole study: Vaccination began 4-6 weeks after radiotherapy alone, or alongside temozolomide cycles in the chemotherapy-containing groups. The 30 to 40 treated patients were roughly 60% male and 37.5% female, with a mean age of around 40 years. Prior to enrollment, standard therapy consisting of radiotherapy alone, temozolomide alone, or radiochemotherapy with temozolomide had been administered to patients, with the combination being received by most patients. The week-35 safety follow-up was designated visit V12, and the week-47 end of study was designated visit V13. Peripheral blood was collected at six visits: V03 (baseline), V05, V07, V10, V12 and V13. For exploratory analyses, roughly 25 treated patients had longitudinal TCRB deep sequencing done wherever samples were available.

CDR1 is given as LGHNA and CDR2 as YSLEER, both from the germline V gene. The V end loses 0 bases and the J end loses 6 bases, and a stretch of 12 bases separates them. The CDR3 measures 14 amino acids from cysteine to phenylalanine. CDR3 DNA is the only sequence kept; it has 42 bases, read in frame from the first base. To note about this clone: Its antigen has not been determined. Within one base of it there is no much larger clone, and no base qualities were kept.

Library preparation employed the immunoSEQ multiplex PCR assay. Rearranged TCR beta chain sequences were amplified using the hsTCRB Kit according to the manufacturer's protocol. An Illumina MiSeq was used to sequence the TCRB libraries. The source study handled its data this way. The kit vendor's proprietary platform handled demultiplexing, trimming and gene mapping. TCRdb took over this immuneACCESS table, retaining in-frame rearrangements with V and J assigned. Such tables are incomplete; in checked studies, under half of the missing clones stem from an unresolved V gene, and the remainder is unexplained. V, J and clone size are taken as reported in that table, and D and trimming were inferred from the DNA itself. Across this sample there are around 54,000 clones, with 80% to 85% seen only once. The top ten constitute more than 3% of the sample. This specimen's time point label, interpreted: week 47, end of study. A 20-mer mutant IDH1 peptide at 300 micrograms in Montanide made up each vaccine dose, which was injected subcutaneously together with topical imiquimod. Across visits V03 through V10, patients got a total of eight vaccinations, given in weeks 1, 3, 5, 7, 11, 15, 19 and 23. The donors had newly diagnosed IDH1-mutant astrocytomas of WHO grade 3 or 4 that showed loss of nuclear ATRX. The samples were drawn from NOA16, a multicentre, single-arm, open-label phase I trial in Germany that tested a mutant IDH1 peptide vaccine in humans for the first time. The DNeasy Blood and Tissue Kit was used to extract genomic DNA from EDTA blood for TCRB sequencing.

Beyond this particular receptor, the publication reports: The authors noted that analyses of patient blood samples could not be reproduced because of sample limitations. Availability determined which PBMC samples were chosen for TCRB deep sequencing. No apparent relationship was observed between pseudoprogression and alterations in the top peripheral T cell clonotypes detected by TCRB sequencing. Across multiple MHC alleles, vaccine-induced immune responses were seen in approximately 93% of patients.

The rearranged chain carries TRBV4-3 and TRBJ2-7; the D segment cannot be called with confidence. The starting material was PBMCs, obtained from a glioma patient whose treatment included an IDH1 peptide vaccine. The receptor comes from a woman in her fifties or sixties with glioma. CDR3 sequence: CASSQDLKFFEQYF. The nucleotide sequence reads TGCGCCAGCAGCCAAGATCTTAAGTTCTTCGAGCAGTACTTC.